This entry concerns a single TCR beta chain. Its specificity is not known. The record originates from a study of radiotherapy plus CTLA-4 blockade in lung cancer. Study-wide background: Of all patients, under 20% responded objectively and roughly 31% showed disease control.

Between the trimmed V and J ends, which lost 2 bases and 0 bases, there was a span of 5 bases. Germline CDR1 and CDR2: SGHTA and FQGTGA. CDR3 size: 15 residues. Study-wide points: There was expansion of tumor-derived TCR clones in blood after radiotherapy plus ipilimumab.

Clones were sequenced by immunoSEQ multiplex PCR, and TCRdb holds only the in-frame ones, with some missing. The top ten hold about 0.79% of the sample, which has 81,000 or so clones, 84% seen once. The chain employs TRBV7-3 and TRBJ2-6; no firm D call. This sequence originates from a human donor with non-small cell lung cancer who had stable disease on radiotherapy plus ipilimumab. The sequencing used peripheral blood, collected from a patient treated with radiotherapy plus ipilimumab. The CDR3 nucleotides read TGTGCCAGCAGCTTAGTAGGCTCTGGGGCCAACGTCCTGACTTTC. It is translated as CASSLVGSGANVLTF.